These 31 T cell receptor beta chains share one sample of origin, sequenced in a study of cytomegalovirus exposure and HLA in healthy donors. Generated by immunoSEQ multiplex PCR, the TCRdb table keeps only in-frame clones and is missing some. The sample has fewer than 85,000 clones, 90% to 95% seen once. Sequenced material: PBMCs. The receptors were sampled from a woman between 18 and 29 years old in good health and CMV-seronegative.

This chain uses TRBV19 with TRBJ1-6; D may be TRBD1 (5 bases). This CDR3 contains 14 residues. Germline loops: CDR1 LNHDA, CDR2 SQIVND (reference sequence). V shed 4 bases and J shed 10 bases, with 14 bases lying between them. The CDR3 protein is CASSKVQDSSPLHF. The CDR3, as DNA: TGTGCCAGTAGTAAGGTACAAGACAGCTCACCCCTCCACTTT. The entire variable domain, with the rest obtained from reference TRBV19 and TRBJ1-6, is as follows: DGGITQSPKYLFRKEGQNVTLSCEQNLNHDAMYWYRQDPGQGLRLIYYSQIVNDFQKGDIAEGYSVSREKKESFPLTVTSAQKNPTAFYLCASSKVQDSSPLHFGNGTRLTVT.

The table lists this clone with a count of one. The chain recombines TRBV18 with TRBJ2-1; D may be TRBD1 (6 bases). V was cut by 3 bases and J by 1 base, with 10 bases left in between. The CDR3 covers 15 residues. The germline V gene encodes CDR1 KGHSH and CDR2 LQKENI. The CDR3 loop reads CASSPVGGSYNEQFF. CDR3 DNA sequence: TGTGCCAGCTCACCGGTAGGGGGATCCTACAATGAGCAGTTCTTC. Complete variable domain (other parts from reference TRBV18 and TRBJ2-1): NAGVMQNPRHLVRRRGQEARLRCSPMKGHSHVYWYRQLPEEGLKFMVYLQKENIIDESGMPKERFSAEFPKEGPSILRIQQVVRGDSAAYFCASSPVGGSYNEQFFGPGTRLTVL.

This chain joins TRBV7-9 and TRBJ1-4; D perhaps matches TRBD1 (6 bases). V lost 1 base and J 4 bases, leaving 10 bases between the germline ends. CDR3 length: 15 amino acids. From germline, CDR1 is SEHNR and CDR2 FQNEAQ (reference sequence). CDR3 bases: TGTGCCAGCAGCTTAGATGGGACAAGTAATGAAAAACTGTTTTTT. Its protein is CASSLDGTSNEKLFF.

V and J are TRBV18 and TRBJ1-3, with unresolved D. CDR3 length equals 14 residues. CDR1 KGHSH and CDR2 LQKENI come from the germline V gene. The V and J ends lost 4 bases and 0 bases respectively, with 7 bases between them. The CDR3 sequence: CASSLSFSGNTIYF. For the CDR3, the DNA is TGTGCCAGCTCACTTTCCTTCTCTGGAAACACCATATATTTT.

The chain uses TRBV9 and TRBJ2-1; 9 bases fit TRBD2. CDR3 length: 15 amino acids. J gave up 10 bases and V 1 base, and 9 bases lay outside the gene matches. CDR1 and CDR2 from the germline V gene are SGDLS and YYNGEE. Here the CDR3 reads CASSVLAGGPGEQFF. Here the CDR3 DNA reads TGTGCCAGCAGCGTATTGGCGGGGGGGCCAGGAGAGCAGTTCTTC.

Here the CDR3 reads CAWSPKETQYF. The CDR3 DNA reads as TGTGCCTGGAGTCCAAAAGAGACCCAGTACTTC. The chain couples TRBV30 to TRBJ2-5; D not resolved. The CDR3 is made up of 11 amino acids. CDR1 and CDR2 (germline): GTSNPN, SVGIG (reference sequence). V lost 2 bases, J lost 3 bases, and 4 bases lay in between.

This chain links TRBV4-1 with TRBJ1-1; 7 bases line up with TRBD1. The CDR3 spans 14 residues. The J segment lost 3 bases and the V segment lost 6 bases, leaving 7 bases of the junction unmatched. The germline CDR1 and CDR2 sequences are MGHRA and YSYEKL. The CDR3 DNA reads TGCGCCAGCAGTCACAGGGGACGGGACACTGAAGCTTTCTTT. This encodes CASSHRGRDTEAFF.

The rearrangement uses TRBV5-8 and TRBJ2-3, with no clear D. CDR1 and CDR2 (germline): SGHTS, YDEGEE. The germline V and J ends were trimmed by 2 bases and 6 bases, with 10 bases remaining between them. The CDR3 sequence is 13 residues long. In DNA form, the CDR3 reads TGTGCCAGCAGCTTCAAGGCGAGGGATACGCAGTATTTT. Translation: CASSFKARDTQYF.

This clone was observed once. The chain employs TRBV2 and TRBJ1-6; D perhaps matches TRBD1 (5 bases). The CDR3 is 14 residues long. Between the trimmed V and J ends, which lost 8 bases and 1 base, there was a span of 9 bases. Germline V gene lookup returns CDR1 SNHLY and CDR2 FYNNEI. For the CDR3, the DNA is TGTGCCAGCCTCGGGGGATCCTATAATTCACCCCTCCACTTT. Translating it yields CASLGGSYNSPLHF. Drawing the rest from reference TRBV2 and TRBJ1-6, the complete variable domain is EPEVTQTPSHQVTQMGQEVILRCVPISNHLYFYWYRQILGQKVEFLVSFYNNEISEKSEIFDDQFSVERPDGSNFTLKIRSTKLEDSAMYFCASLGGSYNSPLHFGNGTRLTVT.

V and J are TRBV11-2 and TRBJ2-1, with TRBD1 identical over 10 bases. Unmatched junction bases numbered 4, after V lost 1 base and J lost 4 bases. From germline, CDR1 is SGHAT and CDR2 FQNNGV. The CDR3 contains 16 residues. CDR3: CASSLAGQGRYNEQFF. CDR3 nucleotide sequence: TGTGCCAGCAGCTTAGCGGGACAGGGGCGATACAATGAGCAGTTCTTC.

The rearrangement joins TRBV7-2 to TRBJ2-5, with 13 positions matching TRBD2. J was trimmed by 6 bases and V by 5 bases; bases with no gene match: 12. CDR3 size: 17 residues. The germline CDR1 and CDR2 sequences are SGHTA and FQGNSA. CDR3 sequence (DNA): TGTGCCAGCAGCATAGGGACTAGCGGGGCCCTGGGAAAGACCCAGTACTTC. It is translated as CASSIGTSGALGKTQYF. The full variable domain, rest sourced from reference TRBV7-2 and TRBJ2-5, is GAGVSQSPSNKVTEKGKDVELRCDPISGHTALYWYRQSLGQGLEFLIYFQGNSAPDKSGLPSDRFSAERTGGSVSTLTIQRTQQEDSAVYLCASSIGTSGALGKTQYFGPGTRLLVL.

The chain couples TRBV6-1 to TRBJ2-5; 9 bases agree with TRBD1. J was trimmed by 4 bases and V by 4 bases; bases with no gene match: 7. From germline, CDR1 is MNHNS and CDR2 SASEGT. This CDR3 spans 15 amino acids. As DNA, the CDR3 is TGTGCCAGCAGTGGGATGGGACAGGGTGTAGAGACCCAGTACTTC. As protein: CASSGMGQGVETQYF.

This chain uses TRBV7-6 with TRBJ1-6; D unresolved. Germline V lookup: CDR1 SGHVS, CDR2 FNYEAQ. The V gene lost 5 bases and the J gene lost 10 bases, with 15 bases spanning the gap. The CDR3 runs 14 residues. The CDR3 coding sequence is TGTGCCAGCAGCCAGAGGTCCCTGTCCTCACCCCTCCACTTT. Translated: CASSQRSLSSPLHF.

The rearrangement uses TRBV7-9 and TRBJ1-1, with a tentative D call TRBD1 (5 bases). The ends were cut back, 5 bases at V and 3 bases at J, with 16 bases in the middle. CDR1 is SEHNR, CDR2 FQNEAQ, per germline (reference sequence). The CDR3 extends over 15 amino acids. In DNA form, the CDR3 reads TGTGCCAGCAGCACGCGGGGCGTTAGTGACACTGAAGCTTTCTTT. Residues: CASSTRGVSDTEAFF. Full variable domain (remainder filled in from reference TRBV7-9 and TRBJ1-1): DTGVSQNPRHKITKRGQNVTFRCDPISEHNRLYWYRQTLGQGPEFLTYFQNEAQLEKSRLLSDRFSAERPKGSFSTLEIQRTEQGDSAMYLCASSTRGVSDTEAFFGQGTRLTVV.

This clone was picked up one time. The chain has TRBV6-1 and TRBJ2-6; 7 bases fit TRBD2. V gave up 1 base and J gave up 2 bases; unmatched junction bases: 8. Looked up from germline, CDR1 is MNHNS and CDR2 is SASEGT. The CDR3 totals 18 residues. The CDR3 protein is CASSEVGGLLAGANVLTF. The CDR3 coding sequence is TGTGCCAGCAGTGAAGTGGGAGGGTTATTAGCTGGGGCCAACGTCCTGACTTTC.

The chain joins TRBV28 to TRBJ1-5; tentative D call: TRBD1 (5 bases). This CDR3 spans 13 amino acids. The V end lost 6 bases, the J end lost 4 bases, and 10 bases lay between the germline ends. Germline loops: CDR1 MDHEN, CDR2 SYDVKM. CDR3 nucleotide sequence: TGTGCCAGCAGGGTAAACAGGAATCAGCCCCAGCATTTT. It codes for CASRVNRNQPQHF.

The rearrangement joins TRBV7-9 to TRBJ1-2; TRBD1 aligns across 9 bases. The germline CDR1 and CDR2 sequences are SEHNR and FQNEAQ (reference sequence). CDR3 length: 15 amino acids. V was clipped by 5 bases and J by 6 bases; unmatched bases: 10. The CDR3 reads CASSPGQGMWNGYTF. The CDR3 DNA reads as TGTGCCAGCAGCCCTGGACAGGGGATGTGGAATGGCTACACCTTC.

The chain links TRBV7-2 to TRBJ2-2; D is undetermined. Germline CDR1 is SGHTA and CDR2 is FQGNSA. The CDR3 is 12 residues long. V shed 1 base and J shed 7 bases, with 4 bases lying between them. DNA of the CDR3: TGTGCCAGCAGCTTAGAGCTCGGGGAGCTGTTTTTT. This gives the protein CASSLELGELFF.

This sequence joins TRBV5-6 and TRBJ2-7; 7 bases map to TRBD2. In germline, CDR1 is SGHDT, CDR2 YYEEEE. The CDR3 covers 11 residues. V lost 3 bases and J lost 6; bases outside the gene matches: 0. The CDR3 coding sequence is TGTGCCAGCAGCTGGGGGGGCGAGCAGTACTTC. It is translated as CASSWGGEQYF.

This rearrangement joins TRBV19 to TRBJ1-2; no reliable D call. The V end lost 9 bases, the J end lost 7 bases, and 12 bases lay between the germline ends. The CDR3 contains 11 residues. Germline CDR1 LNHDA, CDR2 SQIVND (reference sequence). The CDR3 bases are TGTGCCAGCGCTACCTCGTCTGGCTACACCTTC. This translates into CASATSSGYTF.

This clone was seen only once. V gene TRBV5-1 combines with J gene TRBJ1-5; possibly TRBD1 for D (5 bases). Deletions cut 5 bases from V and 6 bases from J, with 18 bases between. This CDR3 has 15 amino acids. Germline CDR1 reads SGHRS; CDR2 reads YFSETQ. The DNA of the CDR3 is TGCGCCAGCAGTCCCCAGGGCGGCAACCGTCAGCCCCAGCATTTT. Its translation is CASSPQGGNRQPQHF.

The chain carries TRBV28 and TRBJ2-7, with 7 bases aligning to TRBD2. Trimming removed 2 bases from V and 11 bases from J; junction bases left unmatched: 6. The CDR3 length is 12 residues. The V gene's germline CDR1 is MDHEN and CDR2 SYDVKM. The CDR3 protein is CASSLPEGREYF. As DNA, the CDR3 is TGTGCCAGCAGTTTACCGGAGGGGAGGGAGTACTTC. Combining the CDR3 with reference TRBV28 and TRBJ2-7 gives the whole variable domain DVKVTQSSRYLVKRTGEKVFLECVQDMDHENMFWYRQDPGLGLRLIYFSYDVKMKEKGDIPEGYSVSREKKERFSLILESASTNQTSMYLCASSLPEGREYFGPGTRLTVT.

V and J are TRBV4-1 and TRBJ2-5, with 8 bases that match TRBD2. CDR1 is MGHRA, CDR2 YSYEKL, per germline. This CDR3 spans 15 amino acids. The V and J ends lost 2 bases and 5 bases, in that order; junction bases with no gene match: 7. The CDR3 is CASSQSGTRKETQYF. In DNA, the CDR3 is TGCGCCAGCAGCCAATCCGGGACTAGAAAGGAGACCCAGTACTTC.

V and J are TRBV27 and TRBJ2-5; D might be TRBD2 (6 bases). Trimming shortened V by 3 bases and J by 2 bases, and 13 bases separated the two germline ends. Germline V CDR1 and CDR2: MNHEY, SMNVEV (reference sequence). The CDR3 consists of 15 residues. Here the CDR3 reads CASSFRETRQETQYF. CDR3 DNA sequence: TGTGCCAGCAGTTTCCGGGAGACAAGACAAGAGACCCAGTACTTC.

The rearrangement joins TRBV29-1 to TRBJ2-6; possible D gene TRBD1, 6 bases. CDR3 length equals 19 residues. The germline V gene has CDR1 SQVTM and CDR2 ANQGSEA. V lost 5 bases and J lost 1, with 24 bases in between. The CDR3 protein is CSVFTGRGSSLSGANVLTF. The CDR3 coding sequence is TGCAGCGTTTTTACCGGAAGGGGGAGTTCATTATCTGGGGCCAACGTCCTGACTTTC. Based on the CDR3 plus reference TRBV29-1 and TRBJ2-6, the full variable domain is SAVISQKPSRDICQRGTSLTIQCQVDSQVTMMFWYRQQPGQSLTLIATANQGSEATYESGFVIDKFPISRPNLTFSTLTVSNMSPEDSSIYLCSVFTGRGSSLSGANVLTFGAGSRLTVL.

Here the CDR3 reads CASSPQGVPGTDTQYF. Written as DNA, the CDR3 is TGCGCCAGCAGCCCCCAGGGGGTTCCCGGCACAGATACGCAGTATTTT. The chain is built from TRBV5-1 and TRBJ2-3; 7 nucleotides align to TRBD1. The CDR3 length is 16 residues. CDR1 is SGHRS, CDR2 YFSETQ, per germline. Germline trimming cut 4 bases from V and 1 base from J; bases unmatched to any gene: 9.

This clone was detected once. DNA of the CDR3: TGCGCCAGCAGCTCCCAGACTAGCGGGGGCGGTGAGCAGTTCTTC. Its protein product is CASSSQTSGGGEQFF. The rearrangement joins TRBV5-1 to TRBJ2-1; TRBD2 matches at 12 bases. This CDR3 contains 15 residues. V lost 3 bases to trimming and J lost 9 bases; unmatched junction nucleotides: 7. Germline V gene data show CDR1 as SGHRS and CDR2 as YFSETQ.

This chain connects TRBV5-1 to TRBJ1-1; 7 positions match TRBD1. There are 16 residues in the CDR3. Germline CDR1 and CDR2: SGHRS and YFSETQ. J lost 3 bases, V lost 5 bases, and 13 bases had no gene match. The CDR3, as DNA: TGCGCCAGCAGGTACTCTCAAAGGGGGCCGGACACTGAAGCTTTCTTT. Residues: CASRYSQRGPDTEAFF.

This chain uses TRBV19 with TRBJ2-7, with D maybe TRBD1 (6 bases). CDR1 LNHDA and CDR2 SQIVND come from the germline V gene (reference sequence). V lost 5 bases, J lost 1 base, and 9 bases lay in between. This CDR3 comprises 13 residues. The CDR3 coding sequence is TGTGCCAGTAGTTGGACAGCATCCTACGAGCAGTACTTC. Its translation is CASSWTASYEQYF.

In DNA, the CDR3 is TGTGCCAGCAGCGGGACTAGCGGGTGGGAGACCCAGTACTTC. Translating it yields CASSGTSGWETQYF. The gene calls are TRBV5-4 and TRBJ2-5, with TRBD2 identical over 12 bases. This CDR3 has 14 residues. The germline V gene has CDR1 SGHNT and CDR2 YYREEE (reference sequence). Germline trimming cut 4 bases from V and 5 bases from J; bases unmatched to any gene: 3.

This rearrangement joins TRBV28 to TRBJ2-3, with a weak D call TRBD2 (7 bases). V was cut by 6 bases and J by 3 bases, with 25 bases left in between. This CDR3 spans 18 amino acids. Germline CDR1 reads MDHEN; CDR2 reads SYDVKM. For the CDR3, the DNA is TGTGCCAGCAGACGAGAGGGGGGGGCCTCCGGAGAGACAGATACGCAGTATTTT. Translated, it gives CASRREGGASGETDTQYF.